The clone carrying this T cell receptor beta chain was seen repeatedly, ten times or more. This CDR3 has 14 amino acids. Germline trimming cut 3 bases from V and 4 bases from J; bases unmatched to any gene: 8. CDR1 is DFQATT, CDR2 SNEGSKA, per germline (reference sequence). These data come from a study of T cells in Graves' hyperthyroidism and ophthalmopathy. Amplification targeted TCR beta CDR3 regions from RNA transcripts. In the first-round RT-PCR of the TCR CDR3, the HTBI primer set was used. TCRdb redid the calling of the multiplex PCR reads with MiXCR, one entry per CDR3 protein. The sample records 700,000 to 950,000 distinct CDR3 sequences, around a third being singletons.

The material sequenced was blood. The gene calls are TRBV20-1 and TRBJ2-7, with TRBD1 matching 8 bases. This receptor was obtained from a woman aged 40 to 50 with Graves' hyperthyroidism. The CDR3 sequence: CSARTDRATYEQYF. In DNA form, the CDR3 reads TGCAGTGCTAGGACGGACAGGGCTACATACGAGCAGTACTTC.